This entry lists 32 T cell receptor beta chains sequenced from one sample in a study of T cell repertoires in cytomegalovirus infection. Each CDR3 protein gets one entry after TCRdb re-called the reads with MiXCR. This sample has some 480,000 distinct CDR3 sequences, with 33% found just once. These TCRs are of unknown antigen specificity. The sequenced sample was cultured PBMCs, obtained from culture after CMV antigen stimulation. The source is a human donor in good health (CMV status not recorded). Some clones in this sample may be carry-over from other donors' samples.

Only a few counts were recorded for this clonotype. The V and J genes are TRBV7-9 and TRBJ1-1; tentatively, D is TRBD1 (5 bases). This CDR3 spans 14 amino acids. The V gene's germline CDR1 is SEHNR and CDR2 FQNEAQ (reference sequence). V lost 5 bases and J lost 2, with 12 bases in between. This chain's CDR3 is CASSIYDRNTEAFF. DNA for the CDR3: TGTGCCAGCAGCATTTACGACAGAAACACTGAAGCTTTCTTT.

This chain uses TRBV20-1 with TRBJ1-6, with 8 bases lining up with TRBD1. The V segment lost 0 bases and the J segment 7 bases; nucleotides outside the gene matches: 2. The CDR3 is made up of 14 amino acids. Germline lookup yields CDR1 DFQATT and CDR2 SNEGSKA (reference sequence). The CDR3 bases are TGCAGTGCTAGAGATAGACAGGGGAATTCACCCCTCCACTTT. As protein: CSARDRQGNSPLHF.

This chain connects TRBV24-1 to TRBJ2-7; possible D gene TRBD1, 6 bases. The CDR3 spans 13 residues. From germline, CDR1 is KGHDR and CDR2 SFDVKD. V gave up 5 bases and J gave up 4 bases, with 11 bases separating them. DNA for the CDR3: TGTGCCACCAGTGCTCTGGACAGTTACGAGCAGTACTTC. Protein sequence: CATSALDSYEQYF.

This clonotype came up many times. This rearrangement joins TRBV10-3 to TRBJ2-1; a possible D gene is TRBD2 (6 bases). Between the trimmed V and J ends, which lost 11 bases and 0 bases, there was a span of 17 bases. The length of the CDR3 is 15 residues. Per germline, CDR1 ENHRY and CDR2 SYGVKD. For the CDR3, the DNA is TGTGCCGCCGCGTTAGCGGTTAGCTCCTACAATGAGCAGTTCTTC. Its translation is CAAALAVSSYNEQFF.

The CDR3 DNA is TGTGCCAGCAGTCTACCGTCCGGGACGTCCAACACTGAAGCTTTCTTT. Translated: CASSLPSGTSNTEAFF. The chain couples TRBV12-3 or TRBV12-4 to TRBJ1-1; D is possibly TRBD1 (5 bases). The CDR3 runs 16 residues. V was cut by 5 bases and J by 2 bases, with 18 bases left in between.

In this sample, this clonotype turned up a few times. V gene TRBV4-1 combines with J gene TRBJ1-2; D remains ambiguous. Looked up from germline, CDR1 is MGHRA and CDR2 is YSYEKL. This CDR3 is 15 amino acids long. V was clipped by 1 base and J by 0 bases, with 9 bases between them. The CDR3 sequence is CASSQGAGTNYGYTF. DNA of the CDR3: TGCGCCAGCAGCCAAGGGGCAGGAACTAACTATGGCTACACCTTC.

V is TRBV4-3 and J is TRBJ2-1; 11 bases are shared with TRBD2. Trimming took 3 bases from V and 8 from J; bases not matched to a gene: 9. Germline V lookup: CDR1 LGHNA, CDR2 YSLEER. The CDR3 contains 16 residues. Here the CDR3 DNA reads TGCGCCAGCAGCCAGAAGACTAGCGGGATTGCCTATGAGCAGTTCTTC. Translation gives CASSQKTSGIAYEQFF.

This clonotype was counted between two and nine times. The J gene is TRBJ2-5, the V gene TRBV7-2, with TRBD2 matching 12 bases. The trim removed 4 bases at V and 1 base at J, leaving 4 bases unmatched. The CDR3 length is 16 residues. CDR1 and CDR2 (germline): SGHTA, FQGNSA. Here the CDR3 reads CASSYRTSGIQETQYF. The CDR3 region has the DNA TGTGCCAGCAGCTATCGGACTAGCGGGATCCAAGAGACCCAGTACTTC.

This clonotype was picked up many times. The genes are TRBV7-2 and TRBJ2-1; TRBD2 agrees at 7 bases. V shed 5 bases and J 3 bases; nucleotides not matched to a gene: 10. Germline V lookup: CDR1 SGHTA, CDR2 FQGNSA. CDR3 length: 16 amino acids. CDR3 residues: CASSLTGGSNYNEQFF. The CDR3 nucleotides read TGTGCCAGCAGCCTGACTGGCGGGAGTAACTACAATGAGCAGTTCTTC.

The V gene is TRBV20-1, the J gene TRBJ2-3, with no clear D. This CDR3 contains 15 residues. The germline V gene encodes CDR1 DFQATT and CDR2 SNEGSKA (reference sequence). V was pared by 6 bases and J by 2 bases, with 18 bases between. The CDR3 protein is CSARRPGLYTDTQYF. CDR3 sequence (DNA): TGCAGTGCCAGGAGACCGGGCCTATACACAGATACGCAGTATTTT.

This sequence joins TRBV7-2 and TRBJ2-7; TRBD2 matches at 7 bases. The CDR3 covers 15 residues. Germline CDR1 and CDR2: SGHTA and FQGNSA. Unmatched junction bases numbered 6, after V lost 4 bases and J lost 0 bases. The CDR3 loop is CASSWEGRSSYEQYF. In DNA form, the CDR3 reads TGTGCCAGCAGCTGGGAGGGGCGTAGCTCCTACGAGCAGTACTTC.

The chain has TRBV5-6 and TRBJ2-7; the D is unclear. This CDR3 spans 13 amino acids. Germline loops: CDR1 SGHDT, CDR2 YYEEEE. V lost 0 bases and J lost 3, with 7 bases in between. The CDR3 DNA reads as TGTGCCAGCAGCTTGGGACGTCTCTACGAGCAGTACGTC. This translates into CASSLGRLYEQYV.

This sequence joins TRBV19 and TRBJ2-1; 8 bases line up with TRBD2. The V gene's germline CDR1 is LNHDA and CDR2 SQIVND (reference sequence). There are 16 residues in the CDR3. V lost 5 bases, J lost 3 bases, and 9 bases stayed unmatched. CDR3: CASSPVPSGLYNEQFF. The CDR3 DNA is TGTGCCAGTAGTCCAGTACCTAGCGGGCTCTACAATGAGCAGTTCTTC.

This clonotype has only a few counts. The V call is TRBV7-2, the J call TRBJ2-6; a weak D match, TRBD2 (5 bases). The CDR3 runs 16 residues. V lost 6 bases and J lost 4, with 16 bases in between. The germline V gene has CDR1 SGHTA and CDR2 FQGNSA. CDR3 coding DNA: TGTGCCAGCAGTAAAAGGGAGCTCTGGGGGGCCAACGTCCTGACTTTC. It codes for CASSKRELWGANVLTF.

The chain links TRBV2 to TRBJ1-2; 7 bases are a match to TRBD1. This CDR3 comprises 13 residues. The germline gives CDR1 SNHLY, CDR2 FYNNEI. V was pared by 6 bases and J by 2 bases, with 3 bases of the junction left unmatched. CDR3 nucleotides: TGTGCCAGCAGCGAGACAGGGAACTATGGCTACACCTTC. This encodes CASSETGNYGYTF.

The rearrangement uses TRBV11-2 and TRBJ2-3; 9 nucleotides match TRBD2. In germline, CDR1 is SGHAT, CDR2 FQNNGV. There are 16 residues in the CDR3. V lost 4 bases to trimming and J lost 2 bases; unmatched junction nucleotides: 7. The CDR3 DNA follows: TGTGCCAGCAGCTCCCCTCTAGCGGGGCTCACAGATACGCAGTATTTT. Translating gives CASSSPLAGLTDTQYF.

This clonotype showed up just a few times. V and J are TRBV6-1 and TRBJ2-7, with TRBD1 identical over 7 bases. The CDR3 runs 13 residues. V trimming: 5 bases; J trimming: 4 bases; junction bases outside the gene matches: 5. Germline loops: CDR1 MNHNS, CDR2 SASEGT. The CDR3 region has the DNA TGTGCCAGCAGTCGTGACAGGGCTTACGAGCAGTACGTC. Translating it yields CASSRDRAYEQYV.

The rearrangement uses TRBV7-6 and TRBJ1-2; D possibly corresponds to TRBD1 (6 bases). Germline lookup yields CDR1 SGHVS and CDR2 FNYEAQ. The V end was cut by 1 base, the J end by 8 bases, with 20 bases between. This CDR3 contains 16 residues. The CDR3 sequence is CASSLGARDTFSGYTF. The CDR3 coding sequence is TGTGCCAGCAGCTTAGGCGCGCGGGACACATTCAGCGGCTACACCTTC. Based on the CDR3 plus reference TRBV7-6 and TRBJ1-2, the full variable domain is GAGVSQSPRYKVTKRGQDVALRCDPISGHVSLYWYRQALGQGPEFLTYFNYEAQQDKSGLPNDRFSAERPEGSISTLTIQRTEQRDSAMYRCASSLGARDTFSGYTFGSGTRLTVV.

The CDR3 coding sequence is TGCGCCAGCAGCCAAGAGAGGGTGACAGGGGGCATCTATGGCTACACCTTC. Translating it yields CASSQERVTGGIYGYTF. The J gene is TRBJ1-2, the V gene TRBV4-3; TRBD1 matches 10 bases. With V trimmed by 0 bases and J by 4 bases, 8 bases remained unmatched. The germline V gene encodes CDR1 LGHNA and CDR2 YSLEER. The CDR3 totals 17 residues.

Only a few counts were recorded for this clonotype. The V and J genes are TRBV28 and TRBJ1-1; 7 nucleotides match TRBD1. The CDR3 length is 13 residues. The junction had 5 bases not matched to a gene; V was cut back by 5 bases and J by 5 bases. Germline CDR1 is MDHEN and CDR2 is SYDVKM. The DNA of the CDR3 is TGTGCCAGCAGTACAGGGGCGGGGACTGAAGCTTTCTTT. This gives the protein CASSTGAGTEAFF.

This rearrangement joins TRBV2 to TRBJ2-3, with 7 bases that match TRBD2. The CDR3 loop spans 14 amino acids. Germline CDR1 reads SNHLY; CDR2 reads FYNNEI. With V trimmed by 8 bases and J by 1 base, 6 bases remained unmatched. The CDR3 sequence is CASLASGGTDTQYF. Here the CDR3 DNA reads TGTGCCAGCCTGGCTAGCGGCGGCACAGATACGCAGTATTTT.

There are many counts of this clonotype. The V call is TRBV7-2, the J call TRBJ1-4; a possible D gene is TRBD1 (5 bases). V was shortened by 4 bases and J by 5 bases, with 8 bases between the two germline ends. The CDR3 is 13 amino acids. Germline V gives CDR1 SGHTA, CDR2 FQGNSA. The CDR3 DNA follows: TGTGCCAGCAGCTCTGGACAAAATGAAAAACTGTTTTTT. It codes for CASSSGQNEKLFF.

CDR3 loop: CASVGGYEQYF. In DNA form, the CDR3 reads TGTGCCAGCGTTGGGGGCTACGAGCAGTACTTC. This chain joins TRBV6-2 or TRBV6-3 and TRBJ2-7; D might be TRBD1 or TRBD2, each matching 5 bases. The V gene's germline CDR1 is MNHEY and CDR2 SVGEGT. Trimming left V 8 bases short and J 3 bases short, with 8 bases between. The CDR3 is made up of 11 amino acids.

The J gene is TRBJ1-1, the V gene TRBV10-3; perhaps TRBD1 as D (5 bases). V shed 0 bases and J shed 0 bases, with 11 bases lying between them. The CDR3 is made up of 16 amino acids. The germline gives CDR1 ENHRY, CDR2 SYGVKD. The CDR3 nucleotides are TGTGCCATCAGTGAGTCGCGCGGCAGGGTGAACACTGAAGCTTTCTTT. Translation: CAISESRGRVNTEAFF.

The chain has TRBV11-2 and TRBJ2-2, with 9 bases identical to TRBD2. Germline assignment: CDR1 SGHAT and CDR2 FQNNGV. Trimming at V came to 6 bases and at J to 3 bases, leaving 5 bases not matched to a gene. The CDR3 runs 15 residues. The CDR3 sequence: CASRPLAGHTGELFF. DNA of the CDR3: TGTGCCAGCAGGCCCCTAGCGGGACACACCGGGGAGCTGTTTTTT.

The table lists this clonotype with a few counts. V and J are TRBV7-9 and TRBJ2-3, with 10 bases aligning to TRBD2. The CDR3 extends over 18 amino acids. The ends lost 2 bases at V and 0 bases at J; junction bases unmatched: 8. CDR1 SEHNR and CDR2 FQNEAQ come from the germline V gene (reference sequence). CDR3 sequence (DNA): TGTGCCAGCAGCTTAACCAGCGGGAGGGCCTCTAGCACAGATACGCAGTATTTT. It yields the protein CASSLTSGRASSTDTQYF.

The CDR3 reads CASRAENPPQETQYF. CDR3 DNA sequence: TGTGCCAGCAGGGCGGAGAATCCCCCCCAAGAGACCCAGTACTTC. The chain employs TRBV7-9 and TRBJ2-5; D gene ambiguous. The CDR3 totals 15 residues. CDR1 is SEHNR, CDR2 FQNEAQ, per germline (reference sequence). The V and J ends lost 6 bases and 1 base respectively, with 15 bases between them.

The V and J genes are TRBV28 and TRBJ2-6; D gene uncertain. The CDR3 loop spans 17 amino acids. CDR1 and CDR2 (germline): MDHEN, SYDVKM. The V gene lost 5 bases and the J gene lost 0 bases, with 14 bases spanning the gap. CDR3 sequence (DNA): TGTGCCAGCAGTGCCTACCGGGCCGTCTCTGGGGCCAACGTCCTGACTTTC. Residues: CASSAYRAVSGANVLTF.

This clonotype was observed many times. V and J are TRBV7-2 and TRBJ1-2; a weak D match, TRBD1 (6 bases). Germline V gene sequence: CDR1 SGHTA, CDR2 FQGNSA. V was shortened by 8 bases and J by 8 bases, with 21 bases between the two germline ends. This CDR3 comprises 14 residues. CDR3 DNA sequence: TGTGCCAGCGGGCGGCCGGGGGCCTTGCAGGGCTACACCTTC. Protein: CASGRPGALQGYTF.

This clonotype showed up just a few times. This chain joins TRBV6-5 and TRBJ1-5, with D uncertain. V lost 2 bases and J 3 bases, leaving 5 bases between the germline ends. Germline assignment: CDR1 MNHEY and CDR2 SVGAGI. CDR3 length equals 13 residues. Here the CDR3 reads CASSYSYNQPQHF. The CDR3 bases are TGTGCCAGCAGTTACAGTTACAATCAGCCCCAGCATTTT.

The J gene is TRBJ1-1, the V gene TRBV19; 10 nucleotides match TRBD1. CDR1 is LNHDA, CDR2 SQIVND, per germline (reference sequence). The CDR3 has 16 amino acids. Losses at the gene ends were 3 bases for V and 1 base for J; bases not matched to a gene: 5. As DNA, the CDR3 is TGTGCCAGTAGTATCGACAGGGGGCTTGGGAACACTGAAGCTTTCTTT. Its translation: CASSIDRGLGNTEAFF.

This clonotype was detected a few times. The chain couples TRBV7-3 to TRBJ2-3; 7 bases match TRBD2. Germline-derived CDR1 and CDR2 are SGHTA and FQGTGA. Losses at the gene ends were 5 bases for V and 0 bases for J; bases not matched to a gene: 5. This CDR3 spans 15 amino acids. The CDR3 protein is CASSVSGSSTDTQYF. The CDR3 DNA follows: TGTGCCAGCAGCGTTAGCGGGTCAAGCACAGATACGCAGTATTTT.